The TCR beta chain described here comes from a study of T cells in Graves' hyperthyroidism and ophthalmopathy (dated by TCRdb to the late 2010s). As for the study more broadly: Peripheral blood was sampled at the time of initial diagnosis, prior to any treatment. A discovery cohort of about 100 patients, roughly 40 with Graves' ophthalmopathy and approximately 57 with stable Graves' hyperthyroidism, was used to find distinguishing TCR V-J signatures. An independent validation cohort of around 19 hyperthyroidism patients and roughly 16 patients who later progressed to ophthalmopathy tested prospective prediction of ophthalmopathy. The 90 to 100 discovery patients were randomly split 7:3 into training and test sets. The study also compared thyroid tissue and blood T-cell repertoires from 5 to 7 Graves' hyperthyroidism patients. Once sampling was done, hyperthyroidism patients were given methimazole at a starting dose of 30 mg daily, whereas ophthalmopathy patients were given high-dose intravenous methylprednisolone. According to the paper, TCR Vbeta CDR3 sequencing was carried out on around 140 peripheral blood samples, which came from about 45 ophthalmopathy, about 75 hyperthyroidism and around 17 progressor patients. Overall results and qualifications from the work: In validation, progression to ophthalmopathy was predicted by the model with 70.59% sensitivity and about 72% specificity, a median of 6.5 months before onset. A 13 V-J signature model separated ophthalmopathy from stable hyperthyroidism, with around 90% sensitivity and just under 84% specificity in cross-validation and 80%/75% in testing. Sample size was not statistically predetermined, and blinding of investigators to group allocation was not performed. Blood samples also contained most of the expanded thyroid clonotypes (frequency above 0.001), which suggests that blood repertoires may reflect thyroid immune responses.

Stable Graves' hyperthyroidism was defined as no progression to ophthalmopathy during 18 months of follow-up. Hyperthyroidism patients were newly diagnosed, had a disease duration of under 2 months, and were aged 18 to 65 years. Exclusion was applied to patients with uncontrolled infections, other autoimmune diseases, pregnancy or lactation. Diagnoses relied on clinical symptoms, serum thyroxine and TRAb, thyroid ultrasound and orbital computed tomography. PBMCs were separated from over 9 ml of fresh peripheral blood using Ficoll-Paque density gradient centrifugation. Total RNA was extracted using Trizol reagent, and RNA quality was assessed on an Agilent 2100 Bioanalyzer. The TCR beta CDR3 regions were amplified from RNA transcripts. A first-round RT-PCR of the TCR CDR3 used the HTBI primer set with the Qiagen OneStep RT-PCR kit. Libraries were constructed in a second round of multiplex PCR, after which size selection and purification were performed. Libraries were sequenced paired-end with 100 bp reads on an Illumina HiSeq2000. On the study's bioinformatics: SOAPnuke was used to process the raw data, removing reads that contained adapters or uncalled bases, had a mean Phred below 15, or lacked an exact match to the constant primer or identifier. High-quality paired reads were merged using COPE v1.2.5, and each unique nucleotide sequence was defined as a clonotype. MiTCR v1.1 was used to align clonotypes to the IMGT TRBV, TRBD and TRBJ reference segments. The analysis included only V-J combinations with a frequency above 0.0001, which together covered about 99% of the repertoires. A TCS score was defined as the ratio between F50 (clonal expansion) and ExV (chaos), using BLOSUM62-based TCRdist between CDR3 peptides within each V-J. Welch's t-statistics and random forest reduced 500 to 550 V-J features to around 14, which were used in a naive Bayes classifier (R e1071). Thyroid-blood repertoire similarity was quantified with the Morisita-Horn index. Starting from the raw public reads, TCRdb applied fastp trimming at Q25, assembled clones with MiXCR and retained in-frame beta chains. Every distinct CDR3 protein forms one entry, paired with its most common genes and DNA. TCRdb assigned the V and J calls; the authors' analysis was not used. The sample table contains approximately 870,000 distinct CDR3 sequences; only one count was recorded for 38% of them. 7% to 10% of the sample goes to the ten largest clones.

V is clipped by 4 bases and J by 0 bases, and the sequence between their germline boundaries is 13 bases long. The CDR3, cysteine through phenylalanine, is 16 amino acids long. The read is trimmed to its CDR3 DNA, 48 bases read in frame from base 1. CDR1 and CDR2 were assigned from the germline V gene as SGHVS and FNYEAQ. This clonotype has a count of ten or more. Its recognized antigen is unknown. The input lacks base qualities; no much larger clone sits a single base away. This sequence uses TRBV7-6 and TRBJ1-3, with no reliable assignment of the D segment. This clonotype was obtained from a man aged 18 to 30 with Graves' hyperthyroidism. Sequenced material: blood. In nucleotide form, the sequence is TGTGCCAGCAGCTCACCGGACGGATCCTCTGGAAACACCATATATTTT. This yields the protein CASSSPDGSSGNTIYF.